Below are 18 T cell receptor beta chains sequenced from a single sample in a study of beta chain features in type 1 diabetes. Findings of the study overall: People with Type 1 diabetes carried modestly yet significantly shorter TCRB CDR3s in all four CD4+ subsets.

Antigens of these TCRs are unknown. Reverse transcription of all isolated RNA meant that expressed TCRB transcripts were sequenced. Profiling relied on immunoSEQ multiplex PCR, and the TCRdb table lists in-frame clones only, not all of them. The profile shows around 120,000 clones, approximately 15% of them singletons. Sequences were obtained from central memory CD4+ T cells from blood. The origin of the receptors is a man aged 18 to 30 with type 1 diabetes.

This clone was counted only a few times. Other DNA sequences in the sample encode the same CDR3. The chain combines TRBV29-1 with TRBJ2-5, with 8 bases lining up with TRBD2. CDR1 and CDR2 (germline): SQVTM, ANQGSEA. Germline trimming cut 6 bases from V and 2 bases from J; bases unmatched to any gene: 5. The CDR3 consists of 13 residues. CDR3 sequence reads: CSVGGGPQETQYF. The DNA of the CDR3 is TGCAGCGTGGGCGGGGGGCCGCAAGAGACCCAGTACTTC.

This clone has only a few counts. V gene TRBV7-9 combines with J gene TRBJ1-2; D unclear. V lost 4 bases to trimming and J lost 5 bases, with 11 bases between them. CDR3 length: 13 amino acids. Germline values: CDR1 SEHNR, CDR2 FQNEAQ (reference sequence). The CDR3 reads CASSSSLLYGYTF. DNA for the CDR3: TGTGCCAGCAGCTCCTCCCTTCTATATGGCTACACCTTC.

This clone showed up just a few times. This chain joins TRBV7-2 and TRBJ2-7, with no clear D. V lost 1 base and J 0 bases, leaving 10 bases between the germline ends. The germline CDR1 and CDR2 sequences are SGHTA and FQGNSA. CDR3 size: 15 residues. The CDR3 region is CASSLGGNPSYEQYF. The DNA of the CDR3 is TGTGCCAGCAGCTTAGGTGGGAACCCCTCCTACGAGCAGTACTTC. Based on the CDR3 plus reference TRBV7-2 and TRBJ2-7, the full variable domain is GAGVSQSPSNKVTEKGKDVELRCDPISGHTALYWYRQSLGQGLEFLIYFQGNSAPDKSGLPSDRFSAERTGGSVSTLTIQRTQQEDSAVYLCASSLGGNPSYEQYFGPGTRLTVT.

This clone was counted at least ten times. The V call is TRBV4-3, the J call TRBJ2-7; D is perhaps TRBD2 (6 bases). The length of the CDR3 is 19 residues. Per the germline V gene, CDR1 is LGHNA and CDR2 is YSLEER. V was pared by 1 base and J by 0 bases, with 22 bases between. The CDR3 DNA follows: TGCGCCAGCAGCCAAGTCTCGTTCTTCGGCGGGGTCCACTCCTACGAGCAGTACTTC. Translated, it gives CASSQVSFFGGVHSYEQYF.

The CDR3 spells CASSLVREAYNEQFF. In DNA form, the CDR3 reads TGCGCCAGCAGCTTGGTTCGGGAGGCCTACAATGAGCAGTTCTTC. This chain links TRBV5-1 with TRBJ2-1; 7 nucleotides align to TRBD2. Germline lookup yields CDR1 SGHRS and CDR2 YFSETQ. After removal of 0 bases from V and 2 bases from J, the junction contained 2 bases not matched to a gene. There are 15 residues in the CDR3.

There are a few counts of this clone. The chain employs TRBV29-1 and TRBJ2-5; D is unresolved. Germline CDR1 and CDR2: SQVTM and ANQGSEA. This CDR3 has 12 residues. Trimming stripped 4 bases from V and 5 bases from J, with 11 bases between. The CDR3 sequence: CSVVAGGETQYF. In DNA, the CDR3 is TGCAGCGTTGTGGCTGGTGGGGAGACCCAGTACTTC.

This clone was detected only a few times. The chain couples TRBV18 to TRBJ1-1, with 10 nucleotides matching TRBD1. Germline V gene lookup returns CDR1 KGHSH and CDR2 LQKENI. Trimming removed 3 bases from V and 5 bases from J; junction bases left unmatched: 6. The CDR3 loop spans 15 amino acids. CDR3 in amino acids: CASSPTGGSQTEAFF. The CDR3 region has the DNA TGTGCCAGCTCACCGACAGGGGGCTCGCAGACTGAAGCTTTCTTT.

Only a few counts were recorded for this clone. The rearrangement links TRBV6-5 to TRBJ1-1; the match to TRBD1 covers 7 bases. This CDR3 is built from 13 residues. The germline V gene encodes CDR1 MNHEY and CDR2 SVGAGI. V dropped 5 bases and J dropped 4; count of bases not matched to a gene: 4. CDR3 nucleotide sequence: TGTGCCAGCAGTGAGGGGGCGCGCACTGAAGCTTTCTTT. Residues: CASSEGARTEAFF.

This clone was seen more than once but under ten times. The chain is built from TRBV6-5 and TRBJ2-7, with D tentatively TRBD1 (6 bases). Trimming left V 5 bases short and J 2 bases short, with 13 bases between. Per germline, CDR1 MNHEY and CDR2 SVGAGI. There are 14 residues in the CDR3. DNA for the CDR3: TGTGCCAGCAGTACGCTGACAGGTACCTACGAGCAGTACTTC. It yields the protein CASSTLTGTYEQYF.

Ten or more counts support this clone. CDR3 in amino acids: CSAGWGGAGYEQYF. The CDR3 DNA follows: TGCAGCGCCGGCTGGGGGGGCGCGGGGTACGAGCAGTACTTC. The chain couples TRBV29-1 to TRBJ2-7; the D gene is possibly TRBD2 (7 bases). The CDR3 consists of 14 residues. Germline assignment: CDR1 SQVTM and CDR2 ANQGSEA. V was pared by 7 bases and J by 4 bases, with 20 bases between.

This clone was recorded only once. This chain uses TRBV15 with TRBJ2-7, with D uncertain. Germline CDR1 LNHNV, CDR2 YYDKDF (reference sequence). V shed 0 bases and J shed 5 bases, with 5 bases lying between them. This CDR3 is built from 12 residues. The DNA for the CDR3 is TGTGCCACCAGCAGAGATGGGCACGAGCAGTACTTC. It codes for CATSRDGHEQYF.

This clone was recorded a few times. This chain joins TRBV19 and TRBJ1-1, with 7 nucleotides matching TRBD1. The germline V gene encodes CDR1 LNHDA and CDR2 SQIVND (reference sequence). V gave up 7 bases and J gave up 10 bases; unmatched junction bases: 12. The CDR3 loop spans 13 amino acids. This CDR3 is CASNPYRGSGAFF. CDR3 coding DNA: TGTGCCAGTAACCCTTACAGGGGTTCGGGAGCTTTCTTT.

The chain links TRBV27 to TRBJ1-5; D remains ambiguous. Trimming pared 10 bases from V and 5 bases from J, leaving 12 bases between. There are 12 residues in the CDR3. CDR1 and CDR2 (germline): MNHEY, SMNVEV (reference sequence). The CDR3 coding sequence is TGTGCCACGGGAGAAATCTATCAGCCCCAGCATTTT. This gives the protein CATGEIYQPQHF.

This clone has more than one count but fewer than ten. This sequence joins TRBV27 and TRBJ2-5; D may be TRBD1 or TRBD2 (5 bases each). CDR1 and CDR2 from the germline V gene are MNHEY and SMNVEV (reference sequence). There are 14 residues in the CDR3. V was cut by 4 bases and J by 2 bases, with 11 bases left in between. The CDR3 nucleotides read TGTGCCAGCAGTTCCCCGGGACGGCAAGAGACCCAGTACTTC. Amino acid sequence: CASSSPGRQETQYF.

This clone was seen more than once but under ten times. The chain couples TRBV9 to TRBJ2-3, with 8 positions matching TRBD1. The V segment lost 4 bases and the J segment 1 base; nucleotides outside the gene matches: 8. Germline V gene data show CDR1 as SGDLS and CDR2 as YYNGEE. The CDR3 sequence is 16 residues long. The CDR3 coding sequence is TGTGCCAGCAGCTCGAGACAGGGGAGAGGCACAGATACGCAGTATTTT. Amino acids: CASSSRQGRGTDTQYF.

The rearrangement uses TRBV7-9 and TRBJ1-1; D unresolved. With 2 bases removed from V and 5 bases from J, the gap between germline ends came to 15 bases. This CDR3 is built from 15 residues. CDR1 SEHNR and CDR2 FQNEAQ come from the germline V gene (reference sequence). As DNA, the CDR3 is TGTGCCAGCAGCTTAAGATCGAAAGGAGGGACTGAAGCTTTCTTT. This translates into CASSLRSKGGTEAFF.

A few counts support this clone. This chain links TRBV4-2 with TRBJ1-1; possibly TRBD1 for D (6 bases). V dropped 10 bases and J dropped 3 bases, with 18 bases sitting between them. Germline V gives CDR1 LGHNA, CDR2 YNFKEQ. The CDR3 is made up of 14 amino acids. CDR3 region: CANRAPEGDTEAFF. CDR3 sequence (DNA): TGTGCCAACAGGGCCCCAGAGGGGGACACTGAAGCTTTCTTT.

The chain combines TRBV27 with TRBJ2-7, with 8 bases aligning to TRBD1. This CDR3 is built from 16 residues. CDR1 MNHEY and CDR2 SMNVEV come from the germline V gene (reference sequence). The V segment lost 5 bases and the J segment 2 bases; nucleotides outside the gene matches: 11. The CDR3 sequence is CASSPTGQDRTYEQYF. CDR3 DNA sequence: TGTGCCAGCAGTCCAACGGGACAGGACAGAACCTACGAGCAGTACTTC.